A selection of T cell receptor beta chains follows, all from one sample in a study of blood T cell repertoires in COVID-19. The method was immunoSEQ multiplex PCR; TCRdb's version includes in-frame clones alone and lacks a portion of them. Of under 350,000 clones listed, roughly 91% were seen once; the top ten hold approximately 2%. Sequenced material: PBMCs or T cells enriched from blood (not recorded which). The receptors here all came from a woman aged 55 to 70 who had recovered from COVID-19. CDR3s include the opening cysteine and the closing phenylalanine or tryptophan. A D gene is named only where the DNA matches it firmly. Clone size appears in some rows only: once, few, many, or a class for an expanded clone.

J gene	D gene	clone size	V gene	CDR3 length	CDR3 protein	CDR3 DNA
TRBJ1-1	NA	NA	TRBV27	12	CATGGVNTEAFF	TGTGCCACCGGAGGGGTGAACACTGAAGCTTTCTTT
TRBJ1-2	NA	NA	TRBV7-9	12	CASSLSDYGYTF	TGTGCCAGCAGCTTATCGGACTATGGCTACACCTTC
TRBJ2-1	NA	NA	TRBV6-5	15	CASSPTGWDLNEQFF	TGTGCCAGCAGTCCTACAGGGTGGGACCTCAATGAGCAGTTCTTC
TRBJ1-4	NA	NA	TRBV5-4	15	CASSFGGTTNEKLFF	TGTGCCAGCAGCTTCGGAGGGACAACTAATGAAAAACTGTTTTTT
TRBJ2-3	TRBD2	NA	TRBV6-4	15	CASSEIAGSTDTQYF	TGTGCCAGCAGTGAAATAGCGGGTAGCACAGATACGCAGTATTTT
TRBJ1-1	NA	NA	TRBV7-9	14	CASSPPSRDTEAFF	TGTGCCAGCAGCCCCCCTAGTCGAGACACTGAAGCTTTCTTT
TRBJ1-2	NA	NA	TRBV25-1	13	CASWGSFSYGYTF	TGTGCCAGCTGGGGCAGTTTCTCCTATGGCTACACCTTC
TRBJ2-7	TRBD2	NA	TRBV18	16	CASFDGTSGRTYEQYF	TGTGCCAGCTTCGATGGGACTAGCGGGAGAACCTACGAGCAGTACTTC
TRBJ1-2	TRBD1	NA	TRBV5-6	13	CASSPGTEYGYTF	TGTGCCAGCAGCCCAGGGACAGAATATGGCTACACCTTC
TRBJ1-1	TRBD1	NA	TRBV30	14	CACLIQGVRTEAFF	TGTGCCTGCCTGATCCAGGGGGTTCGCACTGAAGCTTTCTTT
TRBJ2-1	NA	NA	TRBV2	13	CASSAGGYDEQFF	TGTGCCAGCAGTGCCGGGGGTTATGATGAGCAGTTCTTC
TRBJ1-1	TRBD1	NA	TRBV5-4	16	CASSLDRGVVNTEAFF	TGTGCCAGCAGTCTGGACAGGGGTGTCGTGAACACTGAAGCTTTCTTT
TRBJ2-1	TRBD2	NA	TRBV19	16	CASSTPASGRGNEQFF	TGTGCCAGTAGTACCCCCGCTAGCGGGAGGGGGAATGAGCAGTTCTTC
TRBJ2-1	TRBD2	NA	TRBV6-2/TRBV6-3	15	CASSYISREGDEQFF	TGTGCCAGCAGTTATATATCCAGGGAGGGCGATGAGCAGTTCTTC
TRBJ2-1	TRBD2	once	TRBV14	16	CASSQATSGGANEQFF	TGTGCCAGCAGCCAAGCGACTAGCGGGGGGGCCAATGAGCAGTTCTTC
TRBJ2-7	NA	once	TRBV9	13	CASSGLFRDTKMF	TGTGCCAGCAGCGGACTATTCCGGGACACGAAGATGTTC
TRBJ2-3	NA	NA	TRBV7-3	12	CASSSGTDTQYF	TGTGCCAGCAGCTCCGGCACAGATACGCAGTATTTT
TRBJ1-1	NA	NA	TRBV10-1	14	CASSQGKLGTEAFF	TGCGCCAGCAGCCAGGGGAAGTTAGGGACTGAAGCTTTCTTT
TRBJ1-5	NA	NA	TRBV7-2	15	CASSLSNRVGQPQHF	TGTGCCAGCAGCTTATCGAACAGGGTTGGTCAGCCCCAGCATTTT
TRBJ2-2	TRBD1	NA	TRBV5-1	17	CASSLDPGQSNTGELFF	TGCGCCAGCAGCTTGGACCCGGGACAGTCGAACACCGGGGAGCTGTTTTTT
TRBJ2-3	NA	NA	TRBV28	13	CASSRQPTDTQYF	TGTGCCAGCAGCCGACAGCCCACAGATACGCAGTATTTT
TRBJ2-3	TRBD2	once	TRBV5-1	16	CASSPLGGGDTDTQYF	TGCGCCAGCAGCCCCTTGGGCGGGGGAGACACAGATACGCAGTATTTT
TRBJ1-5	TRBD1	NA	TRBV3-1/TRBV3-2	14	CASSFQGADQPQHF	TGTGCCAGCAGCTTTCAGGGGGCGGACCAGCCCCAGCATTTT
TRBJ1-2	NA	NA	TRBV20-1	11	CSAPQGYGYTF	TGCAGTGCCCCACAGGGCTATGGCTACACCTTC
TRBJ2-1	TRBD2	NA	TRBV5-1	16	CASSPLETSGYNEQFF	TGCGCCAGCAGCCCCTTGGAGACTAGCGGTTACAATGAGCAGTTCTTC
TRBJ2-3	NA	NA	TRBV5-1	13	CASSSGQSDTQYF	TGCGCCAGCAGCTCTGGGCAATCAGATACGCAGTATTTT
TRBJ1-2	TRBD1	NA	TRBV4-2	13	CASSVQGHYGYTF	TGTGCCAGCAGCGTACAGGGGCACTATGGCTACACCTTC
TRBJ1-1	NA	few	TRBV12-3/TRBV12-4	13	CASSLMAGSEAFF	TGTGCCAGCAGTTTAATGGCAGGGTCGGAAGCTTTCTTT
TRBJ2-7	TRBD1	NA	TRBV28	12	CASSATGDEQYF	TGTGCCAGCAGCGCGACAGGGGACGAGCAGTACTTC
TRBJ1-3	TRBD1	once	TRBV5-6	16	CASSRPGQGSGNTIYF	TGTGCCAGCAGCCGGCCGGGACAGGGCTCTGGAAACACCATATATTTT
TRBJ2-7	TRBD2	once	TRBV27	17	CASSLWSGRASDYEQYF	TGTGCCAGCAGTTTGTGGAGCGGGAGGGCCTCGGATTACGAGCAGTACTTC
TRBJ2-5	TRBD1	NA	TRBV30	13	CACTRQGEETQYF	TGTGCCTGCACAAGACAGGGGGAAGAGACCCAGTACTTC
TRBJ2-2	NA	NA	TRBV5-1	16	CASSLTGSVSAGELFF	TGCGCCAGCAGCCTAACCGGGTCAGTCTCCGCCGGGGAGCTGTTTTTT
TRBJ1-1	NA	NA	TRBV6-1	13	CASSERSGTEAFF	TGTGCCAGCAGTGAAAGGTCGGGCACTGAAGCTTTCTTT
TRBJ2-3	NA	NA	TRBV7-3	15	CASSPFRTSTDTQYF	TGTGCCAGCAGCCCTTTTCGCACTAGCACAGATACGCAGTATTTT
TRBJ2-2	TRBD2	once	TRBV9	17	CASSSPGLALNTGELFF	TGTGCCAGCAGCTCCCCGGGACTAGCACTGAACACCGGGGAGCTGTTTTTT
TRBJ1-6	TRBD1	NA	TRBV5-1	15	CASSLSDRGNSPLHF	TGCGCCAGCAGCTTGTCGGACAGGGGAAATTCGCCCCTCCACTTT
TRBJ1-4	NA	NA	TRBV5-1	12	CASSPNAEKLFF	TGCGCCAGCAGCCCTAACGCTGAAAAACTGTTTTTT
TRBJ2-1	TRBD2	once	TRBV28	15	CASTRPTSGKGEQFF	TGTGCCAGCACCCGCCCGACTAGCGGGAAAGGTGAGCAGTTCTTC
TRBJ2-5	TRBD2	NA	TRBV7-9	14	CASSSWAGEETQYF	TGTGCCAGCAGCTCCTGGGCGGGGGAAGAGACCCAGTACTTC
TRBJ1-2	TRBD1	NA	TRBV5-1	14	CASSSGTGGFGYTF	TGCGCCAGCAGCTCCGGGACAGGGGGCTTCGGCTACACCTTC
TRBJ1-1	TRBD1	once	TRBV28	14	CASGTGGSNTEAFF	TGTGCCAGCGGGACAGGGGGATCGAACACTGAAGCTTTCTTT
TRBJ1-1	NA	NA	TRBV24-1	15	CATSDFGGSRTEAFF	TGTGCCACCAGTGATTTTGGGGGGAGTAGGACTGAAGCTTTCTTT
TRBJ2-3	NA	NA	TRBV5-1	16	CASSLATRGSTDTQYF	TGCGCCAGCAGCTTGGCGACCCGGGGTTCCACAGATACGCAGTATTTT
TRBJ2-7	NA	NA	TRBV11-2	13	CASSVGGRYEQYF	TGTGCCAGCAGCGTAGGAGGCCGCTACGAGCAGTACTTC
TRBJ1-1	NA	NA	TRBV9	19	CASSVVRQAPLYRDTEAFF	TGTGCCAGCAGCGTCGTGAGACAGGCCCCTTTATATCGGGACACTGAAGCTTTCTTT
TRBJ2-7	TRBD1	NA	TRBV5-4	14	CASSLSGTGYEQYF	TGTGCCAGCAGCCTATCTGGGACAGGGTACGAGCAGTACTTC
TRBJ1-5	NA	NA	TRBV18	16	CASSPQAGGSNQPQHF	TGTGCCAGCTCACCACAGGCCGGCGGAAGCAATCAGCCCCAGCATTTT
TRBJ2-5	NA	NA	TRBV5-1	15	CASSLISPDQETQYF	TGCGCCAGCAGCTTAATCTCCCCGGACCAAGAGACCCAGTACTTC
TRBJ2-7	TRBD1	NA	TRBV14	14	CASPFLGQGHEQYF	TGTGCCAGCCCTTTTTTGGGACAGGGACACGAGCAGTACTTC
TRBJ2-7	TRBD2	NA	TRBV20-1	11	CSSGRGREQYF	TGCAGTTCAGGGAGGGGTCGGGAGCAGTACTTC
TRBJ1-2	TRBD1	NA	TRBV18	15	CASSPPGQGARGYTF	TGTGCCAGCTCACCACCAGGCCAGGGGGCGCGCGGCTACACCTTC
TRBJ1-1	NA	NA	TRBV12-3/TRBV12-4	13	CASSPSSSTRGIF	TGTGCCAGCAGTCCTAGTAGCAGCACCAGAGGGATCTTT
TRBJ2-3	TRBD2	NA	TRBV4-1	16	CASSQEGGGYTDTQYF	TGCGCCAGCAGCCAAGAAGGCGGGGGATACACAGATACGCAGTATTTT
TRBJ1-5	NA	NA	TRBV2	14	CASQVGVRDQPQHF	TGTGCCAGCCAGGTAGGGGTTAGAGATCAGCCCCAGCATTTT
TRBJ2-2	TRBD1	NA	TRBV19	14	CASSTTGGGGELFF	TGTGCCAGTAGTACAACAGGGGGCGGCGGGGAGCTGTTTTTT
TRBJ1-2	NA	NA	TRBV5-8	12	CASSLDSYGYTF	TGTGCCAGCAGCTTGGACAGCTATGGCTACACCTTC